These T cell receptor beta chains were read from a single sample in a study of blood T cell repertoires in COVID-19. Data came from immunoSEQ multiplex PCR; TCRdb stores just in-frame clones and leaves some out. The sample shows about 190,000 clones, about 89% of them seen only once. The sequenced material came from peripheral blood. These receptors came from a middle-aged man with acute or convalescent COVID-19. CDR3s include the opening cysteine and the closing phenylalanine or tryptophan. D genes are given only for firm matches. Clone size is shown for a subset of rows, as once, few, many or a class of expanded clone.

d_gene | j_gene | v_gene | abundance | CDR3nt | CDR3aa
TRBD2 | TRBJ2-2 | TRBV9 | . | TGTGCCAGCAGCCCCTCGGGACTAGCGGGGGGGCGGGGAACCGGGGAGCTGTTTTTT | CASSPSGLAGGRGTGELFF
. | TRBJ1-3 | TRBV9 | once | TGTGCCAGCAGCAAATCCAAAGCCCTCTCTGGAAACACCATATATTTT | CASSKSKALSGNTIYF
TRBD1 | TRBJ2-7 | TRBV11-2 | . | TGTGCCAGCAGCATCGGGACAGGGGAATACGAGCAGTACTTC | CASSIGTGEYEQYF
. | TRBJ1-5 | TRBV4-2 | . | TGTGCCAGCAGCCAAGTGCATCAGAGCAATCAGCCCCAGCATTTT | CASSQVHQSNQPQHF
. | TRBJ1-5 | TRBV7-9 | . | TGTGCCAGCAGCTTAGGGGGCGGTAATCAGCCCCAGCATTTT | CASSLGGGNQPQHF
. | TRBJ1-3 | TRBV2 | . | TGTGCCAGCAGTAAGGGACTCACGAGCTCTGGAAACACCATATATTTT | CASSKGLTSSGNTIYF
. | TRBJ1-1 | TRBV29-1 | few | TGCAGCGTTCTGGCTCCCCGTGAAGCTTTCTTT | CSVLAPREAFF
. | TRBJ1-1 | TRBV6-5 | once | TGTGCCACCGGGTTAACGAACACTGAAGCTTTCTTT | CATGLTNTEAFF
. | TRBJ2-1 | TRBV7-3 | . | TGTGCCAGCAGCCAGGGGATTGACAATGAGCAGTTCTTC | CASSQGIDNEQFF
. | TRBJ2-5 | TRBV4-3 | . | TGCGCCAGCAGCCTTCAGGGGGGAGAGACCCAGTACTTC | CASSLQGGETQYF
. | TRBJ2-1 | TRBV20-1 | . | TGCAGTGCTAGTCACAGGGGAGGCCCTAGCTCCTACAATGAGCAGTTCTTC | CSASHRGGPSSYNEQFF
TRBD1 | TRBJ2-2 | TRBV2 | . | TGTGCCAGCAGACAGGGGGCTGGTACCGGGGAGCTGTTTTTT | CASRQGAGTGELFF
TRBD2 | TRBJ2-3 | TRBV19 | . | TGTGCCAGTCGGACTAGCGGGCTCATGCAAGGTACGCAGTATTTT | CASRTSGLMQGTQYF
TRBD1 | TRBJ2-6 | TRBV10-3 | . | TGTGCCATCAGTGAAACCCGGGACAGGGGGCGCTCTGGGGCCAACGTCCTGACTTTC | CAISETRDRGRSGANVLTF
TRBD2 | TRBJ2-1 | TRBV5-4 | . | TGTGCCAGCAGTAAGGCGGGGGGAGGAAATGAGCAGTTCTTC | CASSKAGGGNEQFF
TRBD1 | TRBJ2-3 | TRBV5-1 | . | TGCGCCAGCAGCTTTGGCCGTGGGACAGGGGGCCCCACAGATACGCAGTATTTT | CASSFGRGTGGPTDTQYF
TRBD1 | TRBJ2-1 | TRBV3-1/TRBV3-2 | . | TGTGCCAGCAGCCAGGGACAGTTAGGCGAGGATGAGCAGTTCTTC | CASSQGQLGEDEQFF
TRBD1 | TRBJ1-1 | TRBV13 | . | TGTGCCAGCAGCTTAGAACAGACAGGGGGTTTGAACACTGAAGCTTTCTTT | CASSLEQTGGLNTEAFF
. | TRBJ2-1 | TRBV7-3 | once | TGTGCCAGCAGCTCGGGGACACACAATGAGCAGTTCTTC | CASSSGTHNEQFF